This T cell receptor beta chain was documented in a study of cytomegalovirus exposure and HLA in healthy donors. As for the study in general: When 300 to 500 donors were genotyped, about 86% of them were found to fall in the Caucasian-associated ancestry cluster.

Remarks on this clone: Its antigen is currently unknown.

Primers included in the PCR were 60 Vbeta and 13 Jbeta primers. Measured with immunoSEQ multiplex PCR; TCRdb has only the in-frame clones, and not every one. The data show 110,000 to 150,000 clones, with roughly four fifths seen just once and about 3.2% held by the top ten. The CDR3 runs 15 residues. In germline, CDR1 is WSHSY, CDR2 SAAADI. V lost 7 bases to trimming and J lost 4 bases; unmatched junction nucleotides: 10. Study-level points and caveats: With high specificity and sensitivity, the classifier reportedly diagnosed cytomegalovirus status.

The receptor was derived from a man younger than 35 in good health and CMV-seropositive. The specimen was PBMCs. V usage is TRBV10-2 and J usage is TRBJ1-1; TRBD1 agrees at 9 bases. The CDR3 DNA reads as TGCGCCAGCACCCGGACAGGGGAAGGGGTCACTGAAGCTTTCTTT. Translating gives CASTRTGEGVTEAFF.